This T cell receptor beta chain was identified in a study of blood T cells in healthy people across ages. It was with a sample-barcoded 5' primer and a J-beta primer mix that a second PCR of about 6 to 11 cycles was run. A single record per CDR3 protein comes from TCRdb applying MiXCR to the 5' RACE reads. The sample records roughly 680,000 distinct CDR3 sequences, around 50% being singletons. The V gene end was trimmed by 7 bases and the J gene end by 7 bases; junction bases not matched to a gene: 8. Germline CDR1 reads DFQATT; CDR2 reads SNEGSKA (reference sequence). The CDR3 covers 12 residues. This TCR came from a woman of 80 years or more in good health. The genes are TRBV20-1 and TRBJ1-2; 8 positions match TRBD1. The specimen was blood. As DNA, the CDR3 is TGCAGTGGCGCCGCCCAGGGGGCTGGCTACACCTTC. It translates to CSGAAQGAGYTF.